This T cell receptor (beta chain) was sequenced during a study of CD8 T cells in Susac syndrome. CDR1 LGHDT and CDR2 YNNKEL come from the germline V gene (reference sequence). The CDR3 totals 12 residues. V lost 4 bases to trimming and J lost 10 bases, with 12 bases between them. Reverse transcription of roughly 0.5 to 1 ug RNA was performed with random hexamers. TCRdb processed the immunoSEQ multiplex PCR reads anew with MiXCR; each CDR3 protein has one entry. Of about 150,000 distinct CDR3 sequences in the sample, roughly 92% are singletons; the top ten hold more than 0.08%. The sequence was collected from a human donor with multiple sclerosis. The rearrangement uses TRBV3-1 and TRBJ2-3; perhaps TRBD2 as D (6 bases). The sequenced material came from CD4+ T cells from PBMCs. The CDR3 protein is CASSRTTDAQYF. The CDR3 DNA sequence: TGTGCCAGCAGCCGGACTACTGACGCGCAGTATTTT.